The TCR beta chain under discussion was sequenced for a study of T cell responses to AZD1222 COVID-19 vaccine. Study outcomes and limitations: There were mostly white British donors and more females than males, and clonal diversity was possibly underestimated. Only six people who got AZD1222 tested seropositive at baseline. Two doses of AZD1222 preceded a rise in Spike-specific TCR breadth and depth.

Trimming removed 4 bases at V and 0 bases at J, with 4 bases between. In germline, CDR1 is MRHNA, CDR2 SNTAGT. The CDR3 loop spans 13 amino acids. Clones were read by immunoSEQ multiplex PCR, and TCRdb kept only the in-frame ones, dropping some. The table records 90,000 to 150,000 clones, about nine tenths of them present only once. As for this clone: The antigen is undetermined. The same CDR3 is also encoded by other DNA sequences in this sample.

Doses given second, at about 4 or about 12 weeks, were pooled. Sequencing used peripheral blood, obtained 28 days after the second AZD1222 dose. The chain recombines TRBV6-4 with TRBJ1-5; D gene ambiguous. The sequence derives from an adult who received the AZD1222 COVID-19 vaccine. DNA of the CDR3: TGTGCCAGCAGTGTTGGTAGCAATCAGCCCCAGCATTTT. This translates into CASSVGSNQPQHF.